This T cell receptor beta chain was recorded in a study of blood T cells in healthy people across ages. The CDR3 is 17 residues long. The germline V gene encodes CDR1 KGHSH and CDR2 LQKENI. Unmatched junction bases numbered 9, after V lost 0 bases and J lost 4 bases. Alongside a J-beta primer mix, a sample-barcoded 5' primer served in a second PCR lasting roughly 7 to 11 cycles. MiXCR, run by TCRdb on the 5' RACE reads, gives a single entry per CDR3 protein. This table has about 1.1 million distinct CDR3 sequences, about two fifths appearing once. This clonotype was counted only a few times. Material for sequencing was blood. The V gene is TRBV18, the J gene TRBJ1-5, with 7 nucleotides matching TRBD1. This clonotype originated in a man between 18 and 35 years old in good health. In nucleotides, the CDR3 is TGTGCCAGCTCACCACCTCCAAGAGGGGGCTTGAATCAGCCCCAGCATTTT. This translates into CASSPPPRGGLNQPQHF. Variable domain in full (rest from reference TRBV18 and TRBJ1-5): NAGVMQNPRHLVRRRGQEARLRCSPMKGHSHVYWYRQLPEEGLKFMVYLQKENIIDESGMPKERFSAEFPKEGPSILRIQQVVRGDSAAYFCASSPPPRGGLNQPQHFGDGTRLSIL.